The present T cell receptor beta chain was sequenced within a study of blood T cells in healthy people across ages. Combining a sample-barcoded 5' primer with a J-beta primer mix, a second PCR ran for roughly 7 to 12 cycles. TCRdb passed the 5' RACE reads through MiXCR, listing each CDR3 protein once. The sample records about 1,400,000 distinct CDR3 sequences, roughly 40% being singletons. The study, taken as a whole, reports: Diversity estimates from one million T cells were considered underestimates. Significant beta diversity loss was already apparent by age approximately 36, declining roughly linearly.

This clonotype has just a few counts. Antigen: not known. They isolated at least 6 million PBMCs from each sample. Source material: blood. This sequence was found in a woman aged 18-30 years in good health.

The CDR3 nucleotides read TGTGCCAGCAGCCAAGTGTCAAGGACAGGGGAGGCCGAGCAGTACTTC. As protein: CASSQVSRTGEAEQYF. The rearrangement links TRBV4-2 to TRBJ2-7; 9 positions match TRBD1. Trimming removed 1 base from V and 6 bases from J; junction bases left unmatched: 10. CDR1 LGHNA and CDR2 YNFKEQ come from the germline V gene. The CDR3 is 16 amino acids.